This passage covers 2 T cell receptor beta chains from one sample sequenced in a study of cytomegalovirus exposure and HLA in healthy donors. Amplification used 60 Vbeta primers and 13 Jbeta primers. Method: immunoSEQ multiplex PCR; TCRdb's copy keeps in-frame clones and lacks some. This sample carries 55,000 to 70,000 clones, more than 70% of them seen once, and the ten largest clones take roughly 5.2%. The sequenced sample consisted of PBMCs. These receptors all come from a woman under 40 in good health and CMV-seronegative.

This sequence joins TRBV10-2 and TRBJ2-3, with TRBD2 matching 11 bases. The CDR3 runs 20 residues. The ends lost 4 bases at V and 1 base at J; junction bases unmatched: 16. Germline CDR1 is WSHSY and CDR2 is SAAADI. CDR3 in DNA: TGCGCCAGCAGTGGAGCCACTAGCGGGAGTTGGGGACCTCGCACAGATACGCAGTATTTT. Encoded protein: CASSGATSGSWGPRTDTQYF.

In this sample, this clone turned up a few times. J is TRBJ2-7 and V is TRBV19, with 11 positions matching TRBD2. Germline V gives CDR1 LNHDA, CDR2 SQIVND (reference sequence). J gave up 1 base and V 4 bases, and 0 bases lay outside the gene matches. The CDR3 loop spans 14 amino acids. The CDR3 here is CASSRTSGSYEQYF. CDR3 nucleotides: TGTGCCAGTAGTAGGACTAGCGGGTCCTACGAGCAGTACTTC.